A few counts support the clone carrying this TCR beta chain. MiXCR, applied by TCRdb to the 5' RACE reads, yields one record per CDR3 protein. This table has fewer than 45,000 distinct CDR3 sequences, around 7.1% appearing once. The data are from a study of spatial heterogeneity in lung cancer. Whole-study context: The study consistently detected more beta-chain than alpha-chain sequences.

Regarding time point: sample taken at primary tumor resection. The study sequenced unsorted whole RNA from tumor, nontumor lung or frozen PBMC. The donors, 72 patients with untreated early-stage non-small cell lung cancer, provided the samples. Trimming removed 5 bases from V and 0 bases from J, with 6 bases in between. Germline CDR1 is MDHEN and CDR2 is SYDVKM. The CDR3 runs 13 residues. The clonotype was recovered from a female donor with early-stage non-small cell lung cancer. Sequenced here: PBMCs, sampled at surgery. The chain joins TRBV28 to TRBJ2-3; D is possibly TRBD2 (5 bases). The CDR3: CASSPGSTDTQYF. DNA for the CDR3: TGTGCCAGCAGTCCGGGGAGCACAGATACGCAGTATTTT. Full variable domain (missing parts from reference TRBV28 and TRBJ2-3): DVKVTQSSRYLVKRTGEKVFLECVQDMDHENMFWYRQDPGLGLRLIYFSYDVKMKEKGDIPEGYSVSREKKERFSLILESASTNQTSMYLCASSPGSTDTQYFGPGTRLTVL.